This T cell receptor (beta chain) appears in the sequencing data of a study of cytotoxic CD8 clonotypes in ibrutinib-treated CLL. The overall study: For this cohort, patients were roughly 10 relapsed/refractory and approximately 15 treatment-naive, while about 17 were IGHV unmutated. Study-wide findings and caveats: Public clonotypes, found uncommonly, either contracted or stayed stable on treatment. T-cell clonality at baseline went above that of age-matched healthy donors and rose and fell with circulating CD8+ T-cell counts.

Clones were sequenced by immunoSEQ multiplex PCR, and TCRdb holds only the in-frame ones, with some missing. The sample includes nearly 300,000 clones, 65% to 85% of them seen just once. This CDR3 contains 15 residues. Germline CDR1 and CDR2: SGHNT and YENEEA. V dropped 0 bases and J dropped 3 bases, with 9 bases sitting between them. Investigators sourced around 1.9 micrograms of genomic DNA from cryopreserved PBMCs for TCR beta libraries. Comments on this clone: Its specificity is unknown.

V usage is TRBV11-3 and J usage is TRBJ2-1; D is undetermined. The TCR sequence derives from a human donor with chronic lymphocytic leukemia. Here the sequenced sample was PBMCs, taken at disease progression, from a patient treated with ibrutinib. For the CDR3, the DNA is TGTGCCAGCAGCTTAGATTACCCCAGCTACAATGAGCAGTTCTTC. Protein: CASSLDYPSYNEQFF.